These T cell receptor beta chains were read from a single sample in a study of blood T cells in healthy people across ages. Via MiXCR, TCRdb re-called the 5' RACE reads, giving one row per CDR3 protein. The sample has 910,000 or so distinct CDR3 sequences, about 53% seen once. Source material: blood. These receptors came from a woman aged 55-69 years in good health. Both conserved end residues are part of each CDR3. Fields, in order: J gene, V gene, clone size, D gene, CDR3 protein, CDR3 DNA. D genes are given only for firm matches. Clone size is stated in some rows and not others, as once, few, many or a class when expanded.

>TRBJ2-5|TRBV7-9|-|TRBD2
CASSPPAWEAGGPQETQYF
TGTGCCAGCAGCCCCCCCGCGTGGGAAGCGGGAGGGCCACAAGAGACCCAGTACTTC
>TRBJ2-1|TRBV11-3|-|-
CASSLKAMYNEQFF
TGTGCCAGCAGCTTAAAGGCCATGTACAATGAGCAGTTCTTC
>TRBJ2-3|TRBV20-1|-|-
CSARDELGTDTQYF
TGCAGTGCTAGAGATGAGTTAGGCACAGATACGCAGTATTTT
>TRBJ2-7|TRBV7-2|few|TRBD1
CASSSWDSSYEQYF
TGTGCCAGCAGCTCCTGGGACAGCTCCTACGAGCAGTACTTC
>TRBJ2-7|TRBV10-3|few|TRBD1
CAISEVDRGQGYEQYF
TGTGCCATCAGTGAAGTGGACAGGGGCCAGGGCTACGAGCAGTACTTC
>TRBJ2-7|TRBV7-8|-|-
CASSLHGVYEQYF
TGTGCCAGCAGCTTACATGGAGTCTACGAGCAGTACTTC
>TRBJ2-3|TRBV29-1|many|-
CSVTGWEWADTQYF
TGCAGCGTTACCGGTTGGGAGTGGGCAGATACGCAGTATTTT
>TRBJ2-3|TRBV10-3|many|-
CAISGSGGVETDTQYF
TGTGCCATCAGTGGCTCAGGAGGGGTAGAGACAGATACGCAGTATTTT
>TRBJ1-1|TRBV29-1|-|-
CSVPDPNTEAFF
TGCAGCGTTCCCGACCCGAACACTGAAGCTTTCTTT
>TRBJ2-7|TRBV20-1|-|-
CSAREAGSYEQYF
TGCAGTGCTAGAGAGGCGGGCTCCTACGAGCAGTACTTC
>TRBJ2-7|TRBV20-1|few|-
CSARALDYGEQYF
TGCAGTGCTAGAGCGTTAGACTACGGGGAGCAGTACTTC
>TRBJ2-3|TRBV2|-|-
CARNTRGSRSTDTQYF
TGTGCCAGGAACACACGGGGTTCAAGAAGCACAGATACGCAGTATTTT
>TRBJ1-2|TRBV7-2|few|TRBD1
CASSLQGAGNYGYTF
TGTGCCAGCAGCCTACAGGGGGCTGGTAACTATGGCTACACCTTC
>TRBJ2-7|TRBV27|-|-
CASSRNGQRDRPYEQYF
TGTGCCAGCAGTCGCAACGGACAGCGGGATAGACCTTACGAGCAGTACTTC
>TRBJ2-7|TRBV18|few|TRBD2
CASSLELAGSSYEQYF
TGTGCCAGCTCACTCGAACTAGCGGGCAGCTCCTACGAGCAGTACTTC
>TRBJ2-2|TRBV28|-|TRBD1
CASRAGDRVLTGELFF
TGTGCCAGCAGAGCCGGGGACAGGGTTCTGACCGGGGAGCTGTTTTTT
>TRBJ1-5|TRBV9|-|TRBD1
CASSVGQGANQPQHF
TGTGCCAGCAGCGTGGGACAGGGGGCTAATCAGCCCCAGCATTTT
>TRBJ1-2|TRBV27|-|-
CASRQTATLQLYGYTF
TGTGCCAGCAGACAGACAGCCACCCTACAATTGTATGGCTACACCTTC
>TRBJ2-7|TRBV15|once|TRBD2
CATSRVSLAGVTYEQYF
TGTGCCACCAGCAGAGTCTCACTAGCGGGAGTAACCTACGAGCAGTACTTC
>TRBJ2-3|TRBV29-1|few|-
CSVESGTDTQYF
TGCAGCGTTGAGTCGGGCACAGATACGCAGTATTTT
>TRBJ2-3|TRBV28|-|TRBD1
CASRPDRGRNGDTDTQYF
TGTGCCAGCAGGCCAGACAGGGGGCGAAATGGGGACACAGATACGCAGTATTTT
>TRBJ1-6|TRBV7-9|few|-
CASSLGSGNQSPLHF
TGTGCCAGCAGCTTAGGTTCGGGGAATCAGTCACCCCTCCACTTT
>TRBJ1-2|TRBV20-1|-|-
CSARVDNYGYTF
TGCAGTGCCCGGGTGGATAACTATGGCTACACCTTC
>TRBJ2-7|TRBV9|-|TRBD2
CASSVGSGSAYEQYF
TGTGCCAGCAGCGTAGGGAGCGGGAGTGCGTACGAGCAGTACTTC
>TRBJ2-5|TRBV7-2|few|TRBD2
CASSYAGARQETQYF
TGTGCCAGCAGCTACGCGGGAGCACGGCAAGAGACCCAGTACTTC
>TRBJ2-2|TRBV4-1|-|TRBD2
CASSHTSGVGELFF
TGCGCCAGCAGCCACACTAGCGGCGTGGGGGAGCTGTTTTTT
>TRBJ2-7|TRBV10-3|-|-
CAISTRAETYEQYF
TGTGCCATCAGTACGAGGGCGGAGACCTACGAGCAGTACTTC
>TRBJ2-4|TRBV11-1|few|TRBD1
CASSLDRAREQYF
TGTGCCAGCAGCTTGGACAGGGCCAGGGAGCAGTACTTC
>TRBJ2-3|TRBV20-1|-|-
CSARDGAGSNTDTQYF
TGCAGTGCTAGAGATGGGGCGGGGTCGAACACAGATACGCAGTATTTT
>TRBJ1-3|TRBV19|-|TRBD1
CASREDRAPGNTIYF
TGTGCCAGTAGAGAGGACAGGGCGCCTGGAAACACCATATATTTT
>TRBJ2-6|TRBV27|-|-
CASSSNRVGRANVLTF
TGTGCCAGCAGTTCCAACAGGGTGGGGAGGGCCAACGTCCTGACTTTC
>TRBJ2-1|TRBV11-2|-|-
CASSLDRLDYNEQFF
TGTGCCAGCAGCTTAGATAGACTGGACTACAATGAGCAGTTCTTC
>TRBJ2-1|TRBV29-1|few|TRBD2
CSVVISSGYNEQFF
TGCAGCGTTGTAATCTCTAGCGGGTACAATGAGCAGTTCTTC
>TRBJ1-2|TRBV6-2/TRBV6-3|-|-
CASSYSQIYGDTF
TGTGCCAGCAGTTACTCTCAAATCTATGGCGACACCTTC
>TRBJ2-7|TRBV25-1|few|TRBD2
CASSVSGRNEQYF
TGTGCCAGCAGTGTCAGCGGGAGAAACGAGCAGTACTTC
>TRBJ2-7|TRBV28|few|TRBD1
CASSLYRGPYYEQYF
TGTGCCAGCAGCCTATACAGGGGGCCATACTACGAGCAGTACTTC
>TRBJ1-2|TRBV20-1|-|TRBD1
CSAGGTGHYGYTF
TGCAGTGCTGGGGGGACAGGACACTATGGCTACACCTTC
>TRBJ2-3|TRBV3-1|-|-
CASSHSIVRTDTQYF
TGTGCCAGCAGCCATAGTATAGTACGGACAGATACGCAGTATTTT
>TRBJ1-2|TRBV11-1|-|-
CASSFNRDGYTF
TGTGCCAGCAGCTTCAACAGGGATGGCTACACCTTC
>TRBJ2-1|TRBV20-1|-|TRBD2
CSAKRGGSYNEQFF
TGCAGTGCAAAGCGGGGGGGTTCCTACAATGAGCAGTTCTTC
>TRBJ1-2|TRBV5-1|-|-
CASSSTDGYTF
TGCGCCAGCAGCTCAACGGATGGCTACACCTTC
>TRBJ1-2|TRBV4-1|few|-
CASSQGPRAWGPYGYTF
TGCGCCAGCAGCCAAGGACCCCGGGCCTGGGGTCCCTATGGCTACACCTTC
>TRBJ2-7|TRBV3-1|-|-
CASSQGPGRMYEQYF
TGTGCCAGCAGCCAAGGCCCGGGACGGATGTACGAGCAGTACTTC
>TRBJ2-3|TRBV28|-|TRBD2
CASYPSGMPIVGTDTQYF
TGTGCCAGCTATCCTAGCGGGATGCCCATAGTGGGCACAGATACGCAGTATTTT
>TRBJ2-1|TRBV20-1|-|-
CHGTTGNEQFF
TGTCATGGGACGACGGGTAATGAGCAGTTCTTC
>TRBJ2-5|TRBV5-5|-|TRBD2
CASSPLAGLRSETQYF
TGTGCCAGCAGCCCCCTAGCGGGCCTTCGATCAGAGACCCAGTACTTC
>TRBJ2-7|TRBV7-2|few|TRBD1
CASSHRDRGNEQYF
TGTGCCAGCAGCCACCGGGACAGGGGCAACGAGCAGTACTTC
>TRBJ2-7|TRBV12-3/TRBV12-4|-|-
CASRPQDEQYF
TGTGCCAGCAGGCCGCAAGACGAGCAGTACTTC
>TRBJ2-7|TRBV29-1|few|-
CSVMGQGYEQYF
TGCAGCGTTATGGGGCAGGGCTACGAGCAGTACTTC
>TRBJ2-1|TRBV10-3|-|-
CAIAPGAFNEQFF
TGTGCCATCGCGCCGGGAGCGTTCAATGAGCAGTTCTTC
>TRBJ2-1|TRBV7-2|-|-
CASSVRGGNNEQFF
TGTGCCAGCAGCGTTAGGGGCGGGAACAATGAGCAGTTCTTC
>TRBJ2-3|TRBV7-3|-|TRBD1
CASSDSTGVEDTQYF
TGTGCCAGCAGCGATTCGACAGGGGTCGAAGATACGCAGTATTTT
>TRBJ2-3|TRBV4-3|-|TRBD2
CASSPQVSRGGFADTQYF
TGCGCCAGCAGCCCTCAAGTTTCCCGCGGGGGTTTCGCAGATACGCAGTATTTT
>TRBJ2-7|TRBV20-1|-|TRBD1
CSARDLHSGQGRDEQYF
TGCAGTGCTAGAGATCTTCACTCGGGACAGGGGCGCGACGAGCAGTACTTC
>TRBJ2-1|TRBV7-2|once|TRBD2
CASSLGASGSDEQFF
TGTGCCAGCAGCTTAGGGGCTAGCGGGAGCGATGAGCAGTTCTTC